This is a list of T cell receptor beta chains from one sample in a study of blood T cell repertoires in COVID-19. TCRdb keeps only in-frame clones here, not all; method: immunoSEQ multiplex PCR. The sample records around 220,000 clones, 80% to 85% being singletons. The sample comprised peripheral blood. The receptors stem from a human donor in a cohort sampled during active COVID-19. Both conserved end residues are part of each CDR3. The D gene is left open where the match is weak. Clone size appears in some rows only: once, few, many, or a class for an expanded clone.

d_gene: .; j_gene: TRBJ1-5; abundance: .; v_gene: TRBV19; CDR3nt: TGTGCCAGCGGACACACGCAATCAGCCCCAGCATTT; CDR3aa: CASGHTQSAPAF
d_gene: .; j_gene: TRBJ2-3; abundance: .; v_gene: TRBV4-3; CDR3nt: TGCGCCAGCAGCCAAGAAATTTGGCCAGCGGAGTCAGATACGCAGTATTTT; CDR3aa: CASSQEIWPAESDTQYF
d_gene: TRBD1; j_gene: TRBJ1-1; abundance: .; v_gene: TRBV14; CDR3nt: TGTGCCAGCAGCCTCACAGGGGATTGGAACACTGAAGCTTTCTTT; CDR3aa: CASSLTGDWNTEAFF
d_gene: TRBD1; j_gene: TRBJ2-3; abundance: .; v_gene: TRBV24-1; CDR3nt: TGTGCCACCAGTGACCGGGGACAGGGGCTTGAAGATACGCAGTATTTT; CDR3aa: CATSDRGQGLEDTQYF
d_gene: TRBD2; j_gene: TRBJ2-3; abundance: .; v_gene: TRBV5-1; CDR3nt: TGCGCCAGCAGCTTGGGTACTAGCGAGTTCTACACAGATACGCAGTATTTT; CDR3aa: CASSLGTSEFYTDTQYF
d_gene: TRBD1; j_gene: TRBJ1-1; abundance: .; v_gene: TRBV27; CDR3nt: TGTGCCAGCATCCTGCTAGGGGACAGACTAGCTTTCTTT; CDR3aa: CASILLGDRLAFF
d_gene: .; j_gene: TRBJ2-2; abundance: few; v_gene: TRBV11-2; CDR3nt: TGTGCCAGCAGCTTCCAGACTCTCACCGGGGAGCTGTTTTTT; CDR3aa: CASSFQTLTGELFF
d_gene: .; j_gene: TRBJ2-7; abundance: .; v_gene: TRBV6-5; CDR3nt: TGTGCCAGCAGTTACCAGGGTCCCTACGAGCAGTACTTC; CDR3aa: CASSYQGPYEQYF
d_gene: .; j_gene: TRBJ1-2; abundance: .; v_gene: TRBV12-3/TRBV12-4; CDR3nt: TGTGCCAGCAGTTTAATTTCAGGGGATGGCTACACCTTC; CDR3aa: CASSLISGDGYTF
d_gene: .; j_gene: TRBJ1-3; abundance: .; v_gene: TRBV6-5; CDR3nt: TGTGCCAGCAGTTACGGGCTTGCTGGAAACACCATATATTTT; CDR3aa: CASSYGLAGNTIYF
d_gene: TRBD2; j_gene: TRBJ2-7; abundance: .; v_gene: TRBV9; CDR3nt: TGTGCCAGCAGCGTAGGCCTAGCGGGAGGAGGGGAGCAGTACTTC; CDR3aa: CASSVGLAGGGEQYF
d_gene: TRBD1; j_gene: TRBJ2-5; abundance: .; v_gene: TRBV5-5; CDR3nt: TGTGCCAGCAGCTTAAGTAGGGACAGGGGAGAGACCCAGTACTTC; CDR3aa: CASSLSRDRGETQYF
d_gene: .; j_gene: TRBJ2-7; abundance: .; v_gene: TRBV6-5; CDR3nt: TGTGCCACCCACGGGGGTTACGAGCAGTACTTC; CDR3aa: CATHGGYEQYF
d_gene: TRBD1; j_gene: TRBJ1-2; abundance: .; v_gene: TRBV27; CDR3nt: TGTGCCAGCAGTTTAAGAGACAGGGGTGGCTACACCTTC; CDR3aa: CASSLRDRGGYTF
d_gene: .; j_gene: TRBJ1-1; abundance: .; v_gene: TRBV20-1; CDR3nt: TGCAGTGCTAGATCTGGACTGGGGGCTTTCTTT; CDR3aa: CSARSGLGAFF
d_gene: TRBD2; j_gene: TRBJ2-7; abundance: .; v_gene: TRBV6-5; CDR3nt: TGTGCCAGCAGTTACTTAGCGGGAGGGAGGGAGCAGTACTTC; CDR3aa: CASSYLAGGREQYF
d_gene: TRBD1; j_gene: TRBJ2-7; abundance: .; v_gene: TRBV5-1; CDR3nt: TGCGCCAGCAGCTTGAGGGCAGGGGGCATCTACGAGCAGTACTTC; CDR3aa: CASSLRAGGIYEQYF
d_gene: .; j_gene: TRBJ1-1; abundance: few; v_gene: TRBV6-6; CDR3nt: TGTGCCAGCAGTTACTCGTCAGGCAGAACTGAAGCTTTCTTT; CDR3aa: CASSYSSGRTEAFF
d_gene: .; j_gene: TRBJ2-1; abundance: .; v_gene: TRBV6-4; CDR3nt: TGTGCCAGCAGTGTCCCGGACTGGCGTTTCGATGAGCAGTTCTTC; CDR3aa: CASSVPDWRFDEQFF
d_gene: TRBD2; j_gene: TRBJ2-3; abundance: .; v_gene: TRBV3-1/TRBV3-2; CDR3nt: TGTGCCAGCAGCCAAGGAGTCCCGGGACTAGCGGGAGTCGAGTTAGATACGCAGTATTTT; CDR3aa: CASSQGVPGLAGVELDTQYF
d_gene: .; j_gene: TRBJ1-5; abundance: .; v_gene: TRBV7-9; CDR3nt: TGTGCCAGCAGCGCGACAAAGTTTGGTATTGACAATCAGCCCCAGCATTTT; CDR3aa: CASSATKFGIDNQPQHF
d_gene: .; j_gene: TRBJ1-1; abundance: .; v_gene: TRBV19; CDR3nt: TGTGCCAGTATAATGAGAGGCAGCTCCACTGAAGCTTTCTTT; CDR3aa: CASIMRGSSTEAFF
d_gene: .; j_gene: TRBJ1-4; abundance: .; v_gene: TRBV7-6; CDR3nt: TGTGCCAGCAGCCCCGGTTTCAATATAGATGAAAAACTGTTTTTT; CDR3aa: CASSPGFNIDEKLFF
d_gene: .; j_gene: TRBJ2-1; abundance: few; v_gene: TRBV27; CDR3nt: TGTGCCAGCAGTTTTCGACTAGTAGCCTTCAATGAGCAGTTCTTC; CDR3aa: CASSFRLVAFNEQFF